The 23 T cell receptor beta chains reported below all come from one sample, sequenced in a study of T cells after yellow fever vaccination. MiXCR was run by TCRdb on the 5' RACE reads, yielding one entry per CDR3 protein. Of hundreds of thousands of distinct CDR3 sequences in the sample, about 19% were seen once. The source was PBMCs, collected before the yellow fever booster vaccination. The receptors stem from a man aged 18 to 29 who received the YFV17D yellow fever vaccine.

This chain joins TRBV10-3 and TRBJ2-7; a possible D gene is TRBD1 (6 bases). CDR1 and CDR2 (germline): ENHRY, SYGVKD. With 6 bases removed from V and 3 bases from J, the gap between germline ends came to 9 bases. The CDR3 covers 12 residues. This chain's CDR3 is CAISPGVYEQYF. The CDR3 nucleotides are TGTGCCATCAGCCCAGGGGTCTACGAGCAGTACTTC.

There are a few counts of this clonotype. V is TRBV12-3 or TRBV12-4 and J is TRBJ1-6, with 7 bases identical to TRBD1. V gave up 1 base and J gave up 10 bases; unmatched junction bases: 13. This CDR3 comprises 17 residues. The CDR3 DNA follows: TGTGCCAGCAGTTTAGGCAGGGGGGGATCTCCGCTGTCACCCCTCCACTTT. Protein: CASSLGRGGSPLSPLHF.

The chain employs TRBV7-2 and TRBJ1-5; D unclear. The CDR3 runs to 14 residues. Trimming left V 1 base short and J 9 bases short, with 13 bases between. The V gene's germline CDR1 is SGHTA and CDR2 FQGNSA. CDR3 in amino acids: CASSLEPLGLPQHF. CDR3 DNA: TGTGCCAGCAGCTTAGAGCCTTTGGGTCTGCCCCAGCATTTT. Looking up the rest from reference TRBV7-2 and TRBJ1-5 gives the full variable domain: GAGVSQSPSNKVTEKGKDVELRCDPISGHTALYWYRQSLGQGLEFLIYFQGNSAPDKSGLPSDRFSAERTGGSVSTLTIQRTQQEDSAVYLCASSLEPLGLPQHFGDGTRLSIL.

The CDR3 here is CASSPPGQGGQTQYF. The CDR3 nucleotides read TGTGCCAGCAGCCCTCCGGGACAGGGTGGGCAGACCCAGTACTTC. V is TRBV7-9 and J is TRBJ2-5; 9 bases map to TRBD1. Germline lookup yields CDR1 SEHNR and CDR2 FQNEAQ (reference sequence). The CDR3 sequence is 15 residues long. V trimming: 5 bases; J trimming: 6 bases; junction bases outside the gene matches: 10.

The chain uses TRBV12-3 or TRBV12-4 and TRBJ2-3; D is uncertain. V shed 4 bases and J shed 2 bases, with 16 bases lying between them. The CDR3 is made up of 16 amino acids. The CDR3: CASSSRNPPLTDTQYF. The CDR3 DNA follows: TGTGCCAGCAGTTCCCGAAACCCACCACTCACAGATACGCAGTATTTT.

The CDR3: CSARGDRTYEQYV. In nucleotides, the CDR3 is TGCAGTGCTAGGGGGGACAGGACCTACGAGCAGTACGTC. The rearrangement uses TRBV20-1 and TRBJ2-7, with 8 bases identical to TRBD1. Germline CDR1 reads DFQATT; CDR2 reads SNEGSKA (reference sequence). The CDR3 loop spans 13 amino acids. The V segment lost 3 bases and the J segment 2 bases; nucleotides outside the gene matches: 3.

This clonotype has a handful of counts. The V gene is TRBV7-2, the J gene TRBJ2-5, with D uncertain. Trimming cost V 3 bases and J 2 bases, with 13 bases left between them. This CDR3 spans 15 amino acids. The germline CDR1 and CDR2 sequences are SGHTA and FQGNSA. CDR3 DNA: TGTGCCAGCAGCTTCTCCCCTGGGGTTCAAGAGACCCAGTACTTC. Translating it yields CASSFSPGVQETQYF.

This clonotype was observed at least ten times. The chain links TRBV11-2 to TRBJ2-1; 7 bases agree with TRBD2. Germline V lookup: CDR1 SGHAT, CDR2 FQNNGV. The V segment lost 5 bases and the J segment 6 bases; nucleotides outside the gene matches: 10. The length of the CDR3 is 15 residues. CDR3 DNA sequence: TGTGCCAGCAGCCTCGAGGGCGGGGGATTCAATGAGCAGTTCTTC. Protein product: CASSLEGGGFNEQFF.

This clonotype was picked up one time. This rearrangement joins TRBV7-2 to TRBJ2-1, with 10 nucleotides matching TRBD1. The CDR3 has 14 amino acids. Germline V CDR1 and CDR2: SGHTA, FQGNSA. J was trimmed by 7 bases and V by 3 bases; bases with no gene match: 3. The CDR3 reads CASSFGQGGNEQFF. CDR3 sequence (DNA): TGTGCCAGCAGCTTTGGACAGGGGGGGAATGAGCAGTTCTTC.

This clonotype was recorded at least ten times. The chain carries TRBV25-1 and TRBJ1-5; no reliable D call. Trimming took 4 bases from V and 9 from J, leaving 7 bases between them. Germline values: CDR1 MGHDK, CDR2 SYGVNS. This CDR3 comprises 11 residues. CDR3 DNA sequence: TGTGCCAGCAGTGGAACTGGGCCCCAGCATTTT. Translation: CASSGTGPQHF.

This clonotype was observed a few times. The chain recombines TRBV18 with TRBJ2-5, with a tentative D call TRBD1 (6 bases). The CDR3 length is 13 residues. Trimming pared 0 bases from V and 5 bases from J, leaving 7 bases between. CDR1 and CDR2 (germline): KGHSH, LQKENI. CDR3 amino acids: CASSPPQGETQYF. In DNA, the CDR3 is TGTGCCAGCTCACCACCGCAGGGGGAGACCCAGTACTTC. Combining the CDR3 with reference TRBV18 and TRBJ2-5 gives the whole variable domain NAGVMQNPRHLVRRRGQEARLRCSPMKGHSHVYWYRQLPEEGLKFMVYLQKENIIDESGMPKERFSAEFPKEGPSILRIQQVVRGDSAAYFCASSPPQGETQYFGPGTRLLVL.

This sequence joins TRBV12-5 and TRBJ2-5; TRBD1 aligns across 8 bases. Germline values: CDR1 LGHNT, CDR2 FRNRAP. The CDR3 totals 15 residues. V shed 1 base, J shed 10 bases, and the junction held 11 bases outside the gene matches. This CDR3 reads CASGLGESRQGSQYF. Here the CDR3 DNA reads TGTGCTAGTGGTTTGGGTGAGAGCCGACAGGGGAGCCAGTACTTC. Full variable domain (outside the CDR3, taken from reference TRBV12-5 and TRBJ2-5): DARVTQTPRHKVTEMGQEVTMRCQPILGHNTVFWYRQTMMQGLELLAYFRNRAPLDDSGMPKDRFSAEMPDATLATLKIQPSEPRDSAVYFCASGLGESRQGSQYFGPGTRLLVL.

The rearrangement links TRBV29-1 to TRBJ2-1; 9 bases are a match to TRBD1. The V gene's germline CDR1 is SQVTM and CDR2 ANQGSEA. After removal of 6 bases from V and 4 bases from J, the junction contained 10 bases not matched to a gene. This CDR3 has 15 residues. CDR3 in amino acids: CSVAPGQGRYNEQFF. The CDR3 bases are TGCAGCGTGGCCCCGGGACAGGGACGTTACAATGAGCAGTTCTTC.

The DNA for the CDR3 is TGTGCCAGCAGCTCCTGGGACGCCACAGATACGCAGTATTTT. Translated, it gives CASSSWDATDTQYF. The V and J genes are TRBV7-8 and TRBJ2-3; D might be TRBD1 or TRBD2, each matching 5 bases. V lost 4 bases and J 2 bases, leaving 10 bases between the germline ends. This CDR3 is 14 amino acids long. Germline loops: CDR1 SGHVS, CDR2 FQNEAQ.

This clonotype was picked up many times. The chain is built from TRBV7-3 and TRBJ2-5; TRBD1 might be the D (5 bases). Germline V CDR1 and CDR2: SGHTA, FQGTGA. This CDR3 comprises 15 residues. V lost 5 bases and J 3 bases, leaving 16 bases between the germline ends. In DNA, the CDR3 is TGTGCCAGCAGCCAATGGGGCCATTTTAAAGAGACCCAGTACTTC. Translating it yields CASSQWGHFKETQYF. The full variable domain, rest sourced from reference TRBV7-3 and TRBJ2-5, is GAGVSQTPSNKVTEKGKYVELRCDPISGHTALYWYRQSLGQGPEFLIYFQGTGAADDSGLPNDRFFAVRPEGSVSTLKIQRTERGDSAVYLCASSQWGHFKETQYFGPGTRLLVL.

There are a few counts of this clonotype. The chain combines TRBV4-3 with TRBJ2-3, with D unclear. The CDR3 spans 13 residues. Deletions cut 3 bases from V and 8 bases from J, with 12 bases between. CDR1 and CDR2 (germline): LGHNA, YSLEER. CDR3 amino acids: CASSHSRASTQYF. DNA of the CDR3: TGCGCCAGCAGCCATTCTAGGGCTTCTACGCAGTATTTT.

The chain couples TRBV6-2 or TRBV6-3 to TRBJ2-1, with no clear D. CDR1 is MNHEY, CDR2 SVGEGT, per germline. Trimming took off 7 bases at V and 7 bases at J, with 14 bases between the two ends. The CDR3 has 13 residues. CDR3 protein: CASTPWGGNEQFF. The CDR3 DNA reads TGTGCCAGCACCCCCTGGGGTGGGAATGAGCAGTTCTTC.

This clonotype was detected only once. The chain combines TRBV7-2 with TRBJ2-1; 9 nucleotides match TRBD1. The germline V gene has CDR1 SGHTA and CDR2 FQGNSA. The CDR3 is made up of 15 amino acids. Trimming took 3 bases from V and 5 from J; bases not matched to a gene: 5. Here the CDR3 DNA reads TGTGCCAGCAGCTTCACGGGGACAGGGCACAATGAGCAGTTCTTC. Protein product: CASSFTGTGHNEQFF.

This clonotype was recorded once. The chain carries TRBV4-3 and TRBJ1-6; D is undetermined. Germline values: CDR1 LGHNA, CDR2 YSLEER. V was trimmed by 0 bases and J by 5 bases, leaving 8 bases between them. The CDR3 length is 15 residues. CDR3 coding DNA: TGCGCCAGCAGCCAAGATCCAGTCGATAATTCACCCCTCCACTTT. Translating gives CASSQDPVDNSPLHF.

This clonotype has just a few counts. The CDR3 bases are TGTGCCAGCAGTTATAAAAACTCCAGGGGGCGGAGATCACCCCTCCACTTT. Its translation is CASSYKNSRGRRSPLHF. The chain joins TRBV28 to TRBJ1-6, with 8 bases matching TRBD1. CDR1 is MDHEN and CDR2 is SYDVKM in the germline V gene. With 4 bases clipped from V and 10 bases from J, the junction kept 15 bases outside the gene matches. The CDR3 has 17 amino acids.

This clonotype was found a few times. J is TRBJ2-1 and V is TRBV20-1; D perhaps matches TRBD1 (6 bases). Germline-derived CDR1 and CDR2 are DFQATT and SNEGSKA (reference sequence). V was clipped by 6 bases and J by 8 bases, with 14 bases between them. The CDR3 contains 12 residues. DNA for the CDR3: TGCAGTGCCGGAGACAGGACGGATGAGCAGTTCTTC. Translation gives CSAGDRTDEQFF.

J is TRBJ2-1 and V is TRBV3-1, with no clear D. The CDR3 has 13 amino acids. V dropped 0 bases and J dropped 9 bases, with 9 bases sitting between them. CDR1 and CDR2 (germline): LGHDT, YNNKEL (reference sequence). The CDR3 region has the DNA TGTGCCAGCAGCCAAGATCCGGGTTCTGAGCAGTTCTTC. As protein: CASSQDPGSEQFF.

V usage is TRBV20-1 and J usage is TRBJ2-1, with 11 bases aligning to TRBD2. V gave up 6 bases and J gave up 8 bases; unmatched junction bases: 9. The CDR3 has 14 residues. Germline V gives CDR1 DFQATT, CDR2 SNEGSKA (reference sequence). The CDR3 is CSAPGTSGGDEQFF. The CDR3 DNA follows: TGCAGTGCGCCCGGGACTAGCGGCGGGGATGAGCAGTTCTTC.